The clone carrying this T cell receptor beta chain was picked up one time. The Seattle patients, enrolled during active infection, were followed longitudinally. Study processing details: Reference gene primers were amplified, and this amplification served to estimate nucleated cell counts. Using immunoSEQ multiplex PCR, the repertoire was profiled, and TCRdb retains in-frame clones only, with some absent. D and trimming were read from the DNA, whereas the V and J calls and clone size are those reported in that table. The table lists approximately 240,000 clones, about 83% of them singletons. This specimen belongs to a study of blood T cell repertoires in COVID-19. Study summary: Sites across the United States, Italy and Spain contributed samples from acute and convalescent COVID-19. Sources were T cells, B-cell-depleted T cells, or PBMCs; the material itself was cDNA or gDNA.

This CDR3 spans 16 amino acids. The V and J ends lost 2 bases and 5 bases respectively, with 19 bases between them. Germline assignment: CDR1 SGHRS and CDR2 YFSETQ. Sequenced material: peripheral blood. The TCR sequence derives from a woman aged 25 to 39 with COVID-19, enrolled during active disease. V gene TRBV5-1 combines with J gene TRBJ1-2; D ambiguous. DNA for the CDR3: TGCGCCAGCAGCTTAGCCTCGAACAGCCGCGTTTATGGCTACACCTTC. It encodes CASSLASNSRVYGYTF.